The clone carrying this T cell receptor (beta chain) showed up just a few times. The antigen is undetermined. Next came a second PCR, run for roughly 6 to 11 cycles, which used a sample-barcoded 5' primer along with a J-beta primer mix. TCRdb analysed the 5' RACE reads with MiXCR anew, one entry per CDR3 protein. The sample lists 1.5 million to 2 million distinct CDR3 sequences, 28% occurring once. V lost 6 bases and J lost 3; bases outside the gene matches: 7. The CDR3 loop spans 15 amino acids. Germline assignment: CDR1 SNHLY and CDR2 FYNNEI. The data stem from a study of blood T cells in healthy people across ages. Study findings and constraints: Both naive CD4+ cell counts and diversity were greater in long-lived donors than in aged donors.

This receptor was taken from a woman aged 25 to 39 in good health. This sequence joins TRBV2 and TRBJ2-1; 8 nucleotides match TRBD1. The sequenced sample consisted of blood. CDR3 in DNA: TGTGCCAGCAGCACAGACAGGGGCGGCTACAATGAGCAGTTCTTC. Residues: CASSTDRGGYNEQFF.